This TCR beta chain is drawn from a study of technical replicates of blood from a handful of donors. Clones were read by immunoSEQ multiplex PCR, and TCRdb kept only the in-frame ones, dropping some. The sample yields some 66,000 clones, roughly 98% seen once. V lost 7 bases and J 3 bases, leaving 9 bases between the germline ends. Germline CDR1 is LNHDA and CDR2 is SQIVND (reference sequence). The CDR3 length is 12 residues. The chain couples TRBV19 to TRBJ1-2, with D perhaps TRBD1 (5 bases). The sequenced sample consisted of T cells isolated from PBMCs. The sequence derives from a human donor in good health. CDR3 DNA: TGTGCCAGTACCTGGGGGGACTATGGCTACACCTTC. This encodes CASTWGDYGYTF.